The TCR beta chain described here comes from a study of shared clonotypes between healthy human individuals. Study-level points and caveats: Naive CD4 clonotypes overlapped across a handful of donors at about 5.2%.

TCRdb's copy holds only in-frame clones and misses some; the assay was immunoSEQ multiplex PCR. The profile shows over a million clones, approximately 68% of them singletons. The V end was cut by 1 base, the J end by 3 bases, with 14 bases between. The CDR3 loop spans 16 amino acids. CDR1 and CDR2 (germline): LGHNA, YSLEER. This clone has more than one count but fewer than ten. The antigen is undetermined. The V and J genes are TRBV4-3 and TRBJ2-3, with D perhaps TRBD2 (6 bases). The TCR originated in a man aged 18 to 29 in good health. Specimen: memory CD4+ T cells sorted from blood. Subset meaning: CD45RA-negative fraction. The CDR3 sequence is CASSQARVAETDTQYF. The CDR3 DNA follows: TGCGCCAGCAGCCAAGCGAGGGTAGCGGAGACAGATACGCAGTATTTT.